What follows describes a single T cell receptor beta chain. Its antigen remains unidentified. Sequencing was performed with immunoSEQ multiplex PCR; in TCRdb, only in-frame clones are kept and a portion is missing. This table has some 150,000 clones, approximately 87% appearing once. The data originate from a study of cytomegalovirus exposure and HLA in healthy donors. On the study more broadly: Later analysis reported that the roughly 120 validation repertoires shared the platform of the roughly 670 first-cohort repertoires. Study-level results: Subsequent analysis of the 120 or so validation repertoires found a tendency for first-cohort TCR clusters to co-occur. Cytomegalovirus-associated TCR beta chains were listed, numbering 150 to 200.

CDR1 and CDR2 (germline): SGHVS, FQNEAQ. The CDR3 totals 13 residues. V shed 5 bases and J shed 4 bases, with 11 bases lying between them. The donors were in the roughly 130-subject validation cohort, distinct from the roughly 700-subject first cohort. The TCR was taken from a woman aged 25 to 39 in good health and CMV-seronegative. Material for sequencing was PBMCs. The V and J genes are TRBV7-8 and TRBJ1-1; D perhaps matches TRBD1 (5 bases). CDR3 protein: CASSPNRGTEAFF. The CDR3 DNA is TGTGCCAGCAGCCCAAATAGGGGCACTGAAGCTTTCTTT. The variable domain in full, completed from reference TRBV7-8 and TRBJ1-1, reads GAGVSQSPRYKVAKRGQDVALRCDPISGHVSLFWYQQALGQGPEFLTYFQNEAQLDKSGLPSDRFFAERPEGSVSTLKIQRTQQEDSAVYLCASSPNRGTEAFFGQGTRLTVV.